This TCR beta chain originates from a study of tumor and adjacent non-tumor tissue in lung cancer (dated 2018 in TCRdb). At the level of the whole study: The cohort included more than 9 adenocarcinoma, a couple of squamous cell carcinoma and 1 small cell lung cancer patients. The 15 or so patients were aged roughly 31 to 85 years, included some 10 men and 5 women, and had TNM stage I to III disease. Sequencing generated a total of around 120 million productive TCRbeta reads, averaging around 4.2 million reads per sample. Bulk TCRbeta repertoires were compared between lung tumor tissue and matched distant non-tumor lung tissue obtained from 15 lung cancer patients. TCRbeta CDR3 sequencing was performed on 25 to 35 paired specimens, with one tumor sample and one normal lung sample collected per patient.

RNA was isolated from bulk unsorted tissue, and RNA quality was assessed with a NanoDrop ND-1000 and an Agilent 2100. Newly diagnosed lung cancer patients without prior chemotherapy who had been admitted for thoracic surgery in China between August and November 2014 were enrolled as donors. Patients with previous radiotherapy or chemotherapy, or with another concurrent cancer, were excluded from the study. Pieces of surgical tissue measuring 1-2 cm3 were kept in RNAlater solution and held at -80 degrees C until needed. CDR1 and CDR2 are read off the germline V gene as MNHNS and SASEGT. The CDR3 sequence holds 15 residues, the cysteine and phenylalanine included. Kept here is only the CDR3 DNA, which spans 45 bases and is read in frame from base 1. V ends up 7 bases short and J 8 bases short, with an unmatched junction base count of 8. The library was generated by multiplex PCR. These reads were obtained on an Illumina HiSeq 2500. TCRbeta libraries were built by three rounds of nested PCR using primers (Table S4), following protocols modified from ARM-PCR. Before sequencing, PCR products of 200-500 bp were cut from the gel and purified using the QIAquick gel extraction kit. The published analysis was carried out like this. Trimmomatic was used to clean the reads, FLASH was used to merge the reads into complete CDR3 sequences, and MiTCR was used to assign the reads to V(D)J germline segments. Clonal diversity was computed as the inverse Simpson's index with VDJtools. A read counted as productive if the sequence was in-frame and lacked a premature stop codon. The raw public data were reprocessed by TCRdb itself: fastp quality trimming at Q25, MiXCR clonotype calling, in-frame beta chains only. Each CDR3 protein appears once, grouped with its most common genes and DNA. These V and J calls derive from TCRdb rather than the authors' analysis. The sample records some 120,000 distinct CDR3 sequences, about 66% of which are singletons. Of the sample, roughly 12% is held by the ten largest clones.

This clonotype was detected many times. The antigen this receptor binds is unknown. The sample holds no much larger clone one base away, and base qualities are not on file. General conclusions and limits of the study: Tumor tissue showed significantly higher TCR diversity (inverse Simpson) than normal lung tissue, at roughly 390 vs 170 (P = 0.0075, Mann-Whitney U test). Because peripheral blood was not sequenced, blood TCRbeta repertoires in the lung cancer patients of the study were not examined. Neither the sequencing platform nor unique molecular identifiers are named or mentioned anywhere in the methods. Only 15 or so patients were included in the cohort, and the need for larger samples and more detailed clinical data was noted by the authors. TCR diversity was significantly higher in younger patients, and greater tumor TCR diversity was associated with shorter overall survival and shorter disease-free survival. A significantly larger cumulative share of the repertoire was made up by the top 100 clones in normal lung than in tumor tissue.

The sequence joins TRBV6-1 to TRBJ2-3, with 14 middle bases fitting TRBD2. The sequence came from a man aged 25-45 years with non-small cell lung cancer. The sequenced sample consisted of lung tumor tissue. The nucleotide sequence reads TGTGCCAGCAACACTGGGACTAGCGGGAGCAGTACGCAGTATTTT. This translates into CASNTGTSGSSTQYF.